This T cell receptor (beta chain) is drawn from a study of response to subunit inactivated influenza vaccine. Study-level results: It was suggested by the authors that few new T cells are recruited by each seasonal influenza vaccination.

V was clipped by 5 bases and J by 7 bases, with 14 bases between them. This CDR3 is 13 amino acids long. Germline V gives CDR1 SEHNR, CDR2 FQNEAQ (reference sequence). Of note for this clonotype: The antigen is undetermined.

TCRdb itself ran the RT-PCR reads through MiXCR, one entry per CDR3 protein. The sample consists of a few hundred thousand distinct CDR3 sequences, 14% of them appearing once. This clonotype was obtained from a man in his fifties or sixties who received an inactivated influenza vaccine. Source: PBMCs from blood, taken roughly 13 days after vaccination. The chain joins TRBV7-9 to TRBJ1-1; no reliable D call. The CDR3 DNA is TGTGCCAGCAGCGTAGGGCCCAGATATGAAGCTTTCTTT. It codes for CASSVGPRYEAFF.